Listed here are 8 T cell receptor beta chains from one sample, sequenced in a study of cytotoxic CD8 clonotypes in ibrutinib-treated CLL. This table comes from immunoSEQ multiplex PCR, and its TCRdb copy is limited to in-frame clones, with some not included. In the table there are just over 200,000 clones, more than 70% of which are singletons. The material sequenced was PBMCs, taken after 12 months of ibrutinib treatment. The receptor source for this set is a human donor with chronic lymphocytic leukemia.

The chain joins TRBV7-9 to TRBJ2-1, with 10 bases aligning to TRBD2. Germline CDR1 SEHNR, CDR2 FQNEAQ (reference sequence). The CDR3 covers 16 residues. V lost 6 bases, J lost 4 bases, and 9 bases stayed unmatched. In DNA form, the CDR3 reads TGTGCCAGCAGGGATAGCGGGGGGAGGCGGTACAATGAGCAGTTCTTC. Its translation is CASRDSGGRRYNEQFF. Supplemented by reference TRBV7-9 and TRBJ2-1, the full variable domain reads DTGVSQNPRHKITKRGQNVTFRCDPISEHNRLYWYRQTLGQGPEFLTYFQNEAQLEKSRLLSDRFSAERPKGSFSTLEIQRTEQGDSAMYLCASRDSGGRRYNEQFFGPGTRLTVL.

The chain employs TRBV6-5 and TRBJ1-1; TRBD1 aligns across 11 bases. Germline CDR1 and CDR2: MNHEY and SVGAGI. The V segment lost 2 bases and the J segment 2 bases; nucleotides outside the gene matches: 4. The CDR3 length is 16 residues. The CDR3 here is CASSYGTGGINTEAFF. CDR3 nucleotides: TGTGCCAGCAGTTACGGGACAGGGGGTATAAACACTGAAGCTTTCTTT.

The chain has TRBV11-1 and TRBJ2-7; D uncertain. Trimming took 3 bases from V and 4 from J, leaving 7 bases between them. Germline lookup yields CDR1 SGHAT and CDR2 FQDESV (reference sequence). The CDR3 runs 12 residues. CDR3 sequence reads: CASSFGIYEQYF. The CDR3 region has the DNA TGTGCCAGCAGCTTTGGGATATACGAGCAGTACTTC.

This chain uses TRBV5-1 with TRBJ1-2, with D perhaps matching TRBD1 (6 bases). Germline lookup yields CDR1 SGHRS and CDR2 YFSETQ. The ends were cut back, 4 bases at V and 8 bases at J, with 12 bases in the middle. The length of the CDR3 is 12 residues. The CDR3 loop is CASSVLGGGYTF. Written as DNA, the CDR3 is TGCGCCAGCAGCGTATTAGGGGGAGGCTACACCTTC.

The chain is built from TRBV5-1 and TRBJ2-3, with D hard to call. The CDR3 loop spans 14 amino acids. Deletions cut 4 bases from V and 2 bases from J, with 11 bases between. CDR1 and CDR2 from the germline V gene are SGHRS and YFSETQ. CDR3 sequence reads: CASSERINTDTQYF. CDR3 coding DNA: TGCGCCAGCAGCGAGAGGATCAACACAGATACGCAGTATTTT.

The V gene is TRBV6-5, the J gene TRBJ1-2, with D perhaps matching TRBD1 (5 bases). This CDR3 contains 16 residues. The germline CDR1 and CDR2 sequences are MNHEY and SVGAGI. V was trimmed by 0 bases and J by 4 bases, leaving 15 bases between them. This CDR3 reads CASSYSIIMGGYGYTF. The CDR3 region has the DNA TGTGCCAGCAGTTACTCGATTATTATGGGGGGCTATGGCTACACCTTC.

The CDR3 sequence is CASSPDLSYNEQFF. CDR3 DNA: TGTGCCAGCAGCCCAGACCTCTCCTACAATGAGCAGTTCTTC. The rearrangement links TRBV11-2 to TRBJ2-1; no firm D call. This CDR3 comprises 14 residues. V lost 5 bases and J lost 0, with 8 bases in between. The germline V gene encodes CDR1 SGHAT and CDR2 FQNNGV. The full variable domain, completed using reference TRBV11-2 and TRBJ2-1, is EAGVAQSPRYKIIEKRQSVAFWCNPISGHATLYWYQQILGQGPKLLIQFQNNGVVDDSQLPKDRFSAERLKGVDSTLKIQPAKLEDSAVYLCASSPDLSYNEQFFGPGTRLTVL.

The rearrangement links TRBV4-2 to TRBJ1-1; unclear D gene. V was pared by 0 bases and J by 8 bases, with 13 bases between. The CDR3 extends over 14 amino acids. Looked up from germline, CDR1 is LGHNA and CDR2 is YNFKEQ. For the CDR3, the DNA is TGTGCCAGCAGCCAAGATCCCCATACGGAGGAAGCTTTCTTT. Its protein product is CASSQDPHTEEAFF.